The rows below give T cell receptor beta chains drawn from one sample of a study of T cell repertoires in cytomegalovirus infection. Antigens of these TCRs are unknown. From the reads, TCRdb called clonotypes with MiXCR, one entry per CDR3 protein. Found here are 900,000 to 950,000 distinct CDR3 sequences, 25% to 40% of them singletons; the top ten hold around 15%. Sequenced material: cultured CD8+ T cells from PBMCs, taken from culture after CMV antigen stimulation. The origin of the receptors is a human donor in good health (CMV status not recorded). Some clones in this sample may be carry-over from other donors' samples. Each CDR3 is given with its conserved first and last residue. D genes are given only for firm matches.

d_call	j_call	v_call	cdr3_aa
TRBD2	TRBJ2-1	TRBV15	CATSAGTSTDNEQFF
.	TRBJ1-1	TRBV12-3/TRBV12-4	CASSPSWGTEAFF
.	TRBJ2-1	TRBV7-2	CASSLWTQAYNEQFF
TRBD2	TRBJ2-3	TRBV19	CASTPYGGGTDTQYF
.	TRBJ1-1	TRBV29-1	CSVPLGPEAFF
.	TRBJ1-4	TRBV7-8	CASSLEGGGVEKLFF
TRBD2	TRBJ2-7	TRBV7-6	CASSLAAGGSEQYF
.	TRBJ1-2	TRBV6-1	CASSESHHGYTF
TRBD1	TRBJ1-6	TRBV20-1	CSAWTGGRGSPLHF
.	TRBJ2-2	TRBV4-2	CASSQDDYPNTGELFF
.	TRBJ2-1	TRBV10-3	CAISELTPSLYNEQFF
.	TRBJ2-6	TRBV6-1	CASSRTPDGANVLTF
TRBD2	TRBJ2-1	TRBV20-1	CSARDRAGDLYNEQFF
TRBD2	TRBJ2-1	TRBV6-1	CASSELISGGYNEQFF
TRBD1	TRBJ1-1	TRBV4-1	CASSQEPTGGTEAFF
.	TRBJ2-1	TRBV7-6	CASTREGGLYNEQFF
.	TRBJ2-1	TRBV6-5	CASSYWADGGNEQFF
.	TRBJ2-1	TRBV27	CASSLGSGAFNEQFF
.	TRBJ1-4	TRBV7-9	CASSFLATNEKLFF
TRBD1	TRBJ2-5	TRBV20-1	CSATDREGTQYF
TRBD1	TRBJ2-7	TRBV7-6	CASSQTGGSEDEQYF
.	TRBJ1-1	TRBV20-1	CSAPPQGVFTEAFF
TRBD2	TRBJ2-1	TRBV12-5	CASGLVLASGGDNEQFF
TRBD1	TRBJ1-6	TRBV5-1	CASSGTGEPLHF
.	TRBJ1-5	TRBV7-8	CASSPRAYGGGAGQPQHF
.	TRBJ2-6	TRBV20-1	CSARGKGGPGANVLTF
TRBD2	TRBJ2-3	TRBV7-9	CASRYSGGPNTDTQYF
.	TRBJ2-6	TRBV3-1	CASSQGAYGANVLTF
.	TRBJ1-2	TRBV7-8	CASSLGRDPRYTF